This is a list of T cell receptor beta chains from one sample in a study of T cell responses to AZD1222 COVID-19 vaccine. Libraries were prepared by immunoSEQ multiplex PCR; TCRdb keeps only in-frame clonotypes and omits some of them. The sample includes around 110,000 clones, about 85% of them seen just once. The sample here was peripheral blood, taken on day 0 of AZD1222 vaccination. The source of these receptors is an adult in good health. Each CDR3 is given with its conserved first and last residue. D genes are given only for firm matches. Size is stated for part of the rows, as once, few or many counts, or as a class when the clone is expanded.

d_call: NA
v_call: TRBV21-1
j_call: TRBJ1-2
clone_size: NA
cdr3_nt: TGTGCCAGCAGCAAAAGAAGGGGTGGCTACACCTTC
cdr3_aa: CASSKRRGGYTF

d_call: NA
v_call: TRBV5-1
j_call: TRBJ2-5
clone_size: few
cdr3_nt: TGCGCCAGCAGCGCCCACCAAGAGACCCAGTACTTC
cdr3_aa: CASSAHQETQYF

d_call: NA
v_call: TRBV19
j_call: TRBJ2-6
clone_size: NA
cdr3_nt: TGTGCCAGTAGTAAGGGTTACGATTCTGGGGCCAACGTCCTGACTTTC
cdr3_aa: CASSKGYDSGANVLTF

d_call: TRBD1
v_call: TRBV7-2
j_call: TRBJ1-1
clone_size: NA
cdr3_nt: TGTGCCAGCAGCCCCCGACAGGGTCGAGTCACTGAAGCTTTCTTT
cdr3_aa: CASSPRQGRVTEAFF

d_call: NA
v_call: TRBV7-2
j_call: TRBJ1-3
clone_size: NA
cdr3_nt: TGTGCCAGCAGCGCAGGCCCTGGAAACACCATATATTTT
cdr3_aa: CASSAGPGNTIYF

d_call: NA
v_call: TRBV6-5
j_call: TRBJ1-1
clone_size: once
cdr3_nt: TGTGCCAGCACTCAGGGAGGGGAGACTGAAGCTTTCTTT
cdr3_aa: CASTQGGETEAFF

d_call: NA
v_call: TRBV6-5
j_call: TRBJ1-5
clone_size: once
cdr3_nt: TGTGCCAGCAGTTGGGGCAGGGGTCAGCCCCAGCATTTT
cdr3_aa: CASSWGRGQPQHF

d_call: TRBD1
v_call: TRBV30
j_call: TRBJ1-5
clone_size: NA
cdr3_nt: TGTGCCTGGAGTCCGGGACAGAGCAATCAGCCCCAGCATTTT
cdr3_aa: CAWSPGQSNQPQHF

d_call: NA
v_call: TRBV6-2/TRBV6-3
j_call: TRBJ1-1
clone_size: NA
cdr3_nt: TGTGCCAGCCGCCTAGAACTCGGGGAGACTGACACTGAAGCTTTCTTT
cdr3_aa: CASRLELGETDTEAFF

d_call: NA
v_call: TRBV27
j_call: TRBJ1-1
clone_size: NA
cdr3_nt: TGTGCCAGCAGTTTATGGAGGGACCTGAACACTGAAGCTTTCTTT
cdr3_aa: CASSLWRDLNTEAFF

d_call: NA
v_call: TRBV7-2
j_call: TRBJ1-3
clone_size: once
cdr3_nt: TGTGCCAGCAGCCCGCAGACGGACTCTGGAAACACCATATATTTT
cdr3_aa: CASSPQTDSGNTIYF

d_call: TRBD1
v_call: TRBV19
j_call: TRBJ2-7
clone_size: NA
cdr3_nt: TGTGCCAGTACCTGGGGACCGGGACAGGCAAACGAGCAGTACTTC
cdr3_aa: CASTWGPGQANEQYF

d_call: TRBD2
v_call: TRBV4-2
j_call: TRBJ2-3
clone_size: NA
cdr3_nt: TGTGCCAGCAGCCATCTAGCCGGGACTAGCGGGGGGGATGATACGCAGTATTTT
cdr3_aa: CASSHLAGTSGGDDTQYF

d_call: TRBD2
v_call: TRBV6-2/TRBV6-3
j_call: TRBJ2-3
clone_size: NA
cdr3_nt: TGTGCCAGCAGTTACTCGACTAGCGGGGGTCACACAGATACGCAGTATTTT
cdr3_aa: CASSYSTSGGHTDTQYF

d_call: NA
v_call: TRBV10-3
j_call: TRBJ1-6
clone_size: NA
cdr3_nt: TGTGCCATCAGTGAGGAGATTAATTCACCCCTCCACTTT
cdr3_aa: CAISEEINSPLHF

d_call: NA
v_call: TRBV6-5
j_call: TRBJ1-1
clone_size: once
cdr3_nt: TGTGCCAGCAGCACCACAGGGCCGGCAACTGAAGCTTTCTTT
cdr3_aa: CASSTTGPATEAFF

d_call: TRBD2
v_call: TRBV19
j_call: TRBJ2-7
clone_size: once
cdr3_nt: TGTGCCAGCACCTCGAGGCGGGAGGGTAAGCAGTACTTC
cdr3_aa: CASTSRREGKQYF

d_call: NA
v_call: TRBV30
j_call: TRBJ2-7
clone_size: NA
cdr3_nt: TGTGCCTGGAGTATCCGAACAGACGAGCAGTACTTC
cdr3_aa: CAWSIRTDEQYF

d_call: NA
v_call: TRBV4-3
j_call: TRBJ1-1
clone_size: NA
cdr3_nt: TGCGCCAGCAGCCAAGTGGGGGTGGGGGCTATCGTAGCTTTCTTT
cdr3_aa: CASSQVGVGAIVAFF

d_call: NA
v_call: TRBV20-1
j_call: TRBJ2-1
clone_size: NA
cdr3_nt: TGCAGTGCTAGTAGTCCCCGCTACAATGAGCAGTTCTTC
cdr3_aa: CSASSPRYNEQFF

d_call: TRBD1
v_call: TRBV7-2
j_call: TRBJ1-2
clone_size: NA
cdr3_nt: TGTGCCAGCAGCTTAGCGCGGACAGGGCGAAGTGGCTACACCTTC
cdr3_aa: CASSLARTGRSGYTF

d_call: NA
v_call: TRBV15
j_call: TRBJ2-1
clone_size: NA
cdr3_nt: TGTGCCACCAGCAGAAAGGTGGGGGGAATCTCCTACAATGAGCAGTTCTTC
cdr3_aa: CATSRKVGGISYNEQFF

d_call: NA
v_call: TRBV4-3
j_call: TRBJ1-1
clone_size: NA
cdr3_nt: TGCGCCAGCAGCCTGGGAGGATCCACTGAAGCTTTCTTT
cdr3_aa: CASSLGGSTEAFF

d_call: TRBD1
v_call: TRBV19
j_call: TRBJ1-5
clone_size: NA
cdr3_nt: TGTGCCAGTAGTATATCCCACAGGGGTTTAAATCAGCCCCAGCATTTT
cdr3_aa: CASSISHRGLNQPQHF

d_call: TRBD2
v_call: TRBV19
j_call: TRBJ2-3
clone_size: once
cdr3_nt: TGTGCCAGTAGTATAGGGCTAGCGGGAGCGAGGGATACGCAGTATTTT
cdr3_aa: CASSIGLAGARDTQYF